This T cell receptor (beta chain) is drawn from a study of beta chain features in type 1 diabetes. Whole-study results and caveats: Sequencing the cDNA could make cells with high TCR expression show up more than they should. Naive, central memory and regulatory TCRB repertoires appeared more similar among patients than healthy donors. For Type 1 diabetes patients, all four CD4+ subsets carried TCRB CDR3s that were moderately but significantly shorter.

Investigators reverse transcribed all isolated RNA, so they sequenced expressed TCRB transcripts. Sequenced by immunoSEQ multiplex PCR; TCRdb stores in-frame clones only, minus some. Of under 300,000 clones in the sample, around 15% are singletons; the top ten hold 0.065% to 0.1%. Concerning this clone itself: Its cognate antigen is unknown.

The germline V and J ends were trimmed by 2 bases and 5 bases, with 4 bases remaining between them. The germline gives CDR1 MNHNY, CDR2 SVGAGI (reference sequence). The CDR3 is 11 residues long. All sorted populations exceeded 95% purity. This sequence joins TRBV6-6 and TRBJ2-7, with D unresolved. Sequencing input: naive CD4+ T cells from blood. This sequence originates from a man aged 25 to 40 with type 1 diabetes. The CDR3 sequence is CASSYVHEQYF. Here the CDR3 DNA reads TGTGCCAGCAGTTACGTCCACGAGCAGTACTTC.